A single sample is the source of the 14 T cell receptor beta chains below, sequenced in a study of blood T cell repertoires in COVID-19. Profiled with immunoSEQ multiplex PCR; TCRdb holds only in-frame clones, not every one. The table shows about 82,000 clones, with 75% to 90% occurring only once. The sequenced material came from peripheral blood. Receptor source: a woman in her thirties or forties with active or convalescent COVID-19.

J is TRBJ2-3 and V is TRBV28; 9 bases agree with TRBD1. The CDR3 sequence is 18 residues long. V dropped 3 bases and J dropped 3; count of bases not matched to a gene: 13. CDR1 is MDHEN, CDR2 SYDVKM, per germline. The DNA for the CDR3 is TGTGCCAGCAGTTTCCCCCTAGGACAGGGGATGTATACAGATACGCAGTATTTT. Protein product: CASSFPLGQGMYTDTQYF.

This chain joins TRBV5-1 and TRBJ2-5; D gene unclear. The V gene's germline CDR1 is SGHRS and CDR2 YFSETQ. The CDR3 extends over 11 amino acids. V lost 7 bases, J lost 3 bases, and 7 bases lay in between. Written as DNA, the CDR3 is TGCGCCAGCGGGCCAGAAGAGACCCAGTACTTC. Translated, it gives CASGPEETQYF. Looking up the rest from reference TRBV5-1 and TRBJ2-5 gives the full variable domain: KAGVTQTPRYLIKTRGQQVTLSCSPISGHRSVSWYQQTPGQGLQFLFEYFSETQRNKGNFPGRFSGRQFSNSRSEMNVSTLELGDSALYLCASGPEETQYFGPGTRLLVL.

The chain is built from TRBV18 and TRBJ1-1; D not certain. CDR1 and CDR2 from the germline V gene are KGHSH and LQKENI. V lost 3 bases and J lost 0, with 11 bases in between. CDR3 length equals 15 residues. The CDR3 protein is CASSPLASLNTEAFF. The CDR3 DNA is TGTGCCAGCTCACCCTTGGCCAGTCTGAACACTGAAGCTTTCTTT.

The genes are TRBV6-5 and TRBJ2-5, with no clear D. The CDR3 has 13 amino acids. Germline V gene sequence: CDR1 MNHEY, CDR2 SVGAGI. With 2 bases removed from V and 2 bases from J, the gap between germline ends came to 6 bases. CDR3 sequence: CASSYGLQETQYF. CDR3 bases: TGTGCCAGCAGTTACGGCCTTCAAGAGACCCAGTACTTC.

The J gene is TRBJ1-4, the V gene TRBV12-5; perhaps TRBD1 as D (5 bases). Germline V lookup: CDR1 LGHNT, CDR2 FRNRAP. Trimming cost V 2 bases and J 5 bases, with 12 bases left between them. The CDR3 extends over 15 amino acids. The CDR3: CASGLFTGLNEKLFF. CDR3 nucleotide sequence: TGTGCTAGTGGTTTGTTCACGGGACTGAATGAAAAACTGTTTTTT. The full variable domain, its missing parts supplied by reference TRBV12-5 and TRBJ1-4, is DARVTQTPRHKVTEMGQEVTMRCQPILGHNTVFWYRQTMMQGLELLAYFRNRAPLDDSGMPKDRFSAEMPDATLATLKIQPSEPRDSAVYFCASGLFTGLNEKLFFGSGTQLSVL.

The V call is TRBV28, the J call TRBJ1-1; unclear D gene. This CDR3 has 11 amino acids. Germline-derived CDR1 and CDR2 are MDHEN and SYDVKM. With 1 base removed from V and 10 bases from J, the gap between germline ends came to 7 bases. The CDR3 DNA follows: TGTGCCAGCAGTTTATACGGGTTAGCTTTCTTT. Translated, it gives CASSLYGLAFF.

The V call is TRBV18, the J call TRBJ2-1, with 8 bases fitting TRBD2. The CDR3 is made up of 14 amino acids. The germline gives CDR1 KGHSH, CDR2 LQKENI. With V trimmed by 3 bases and J by 8 bases, 6 bases remained unmatched. CDR3 sequence: CASSPGTRLDEQFF. As DNA, the CDR3 is TGTGCCAGCTCACCGGGGACTAGGCTGGATGAGCAGTTCTTC.

This clone showed up just a few times. CDR3: CASAQGWVTDTQYF. The DNA for the CDR3 is TGTGCCAGCGCACAGGGTTGGGTAACAGATACGCAGTATTTT. The V call is TRBV19, the J call TRBJ2-3; D may be TRBD1 (6 bases). Germline lookup yields CDR1 LNHDA and CDR2 SQIVND (reference sequence). The CDR3 length is 14 residues. V was clipped by 9 bases and J by 3 bases, with 16 bases between them.

This chain connects TRBV11-3 to TRBJ1-2; D not certain. Germline V lookup: CDR1 SGHNT, CDR2 YENEEA. The germline V and J ends were trimmed by 0 bases and 8 bases, with 13 bases remaining between them. This CDR3 has 14 residues. The CDR3 DNA sequence: TGTGCCAGCAGCTTAGATAGCGCCGTGCCCGGCTACACCTTC. Translated, it gives CASSLDSAVPGYTF.

This clone appeared once. The chain has TRBV3-1 (or the pseudogene TRBV3-2) and TRBJ2-3; 10 bases match TRBD2. The CDR3 sequence is 20 residues long. V dropped 1 base and J dropped 2; count of bases not matched to a gene: 15. The germline V gene has CDR1 LGHDT and CDR2 YNNKEL (reference sequence). The CDR3 DNA reads TGTGCCAGCAGCCAAGTGAGTCTAGCGGGAGTGACGGAACACACAGATACGCAGTATTTT. Its protein is CASSQVSLAGVTEHTDTQYF.

This clone was recorded a few times. This sequence joins TRBV5-4 and TRBJ1-1; D perhaps matches TRBD1 (6 bases). Germline values: CDR1 SGHNT, CDR2 YYREEE (reference sequence). Trimming left V 4 bases short and J 8 bases short, with 12 bases between. CDR3 length equals 12 residues. The CDR3 sequence is CASSPTGSEAFF. The CDR3 region has the DNA TGTGCCAGCAGCCCGACAGGATCCGAAGCTTTCTTT.

This clone was seen a few times. This chain links TRBV7-9 with TRBJ2-5; TRBD1 is a possible D gene (6 bases). Germline CDR1 reads SEHNR; CDR2 reads FQNEAQ (reference sequence). With 1 base removed from V and 5 bases from J, the gap between germline ends came to 11 bases. The CDR3 is 14 residues long. CDR3 loop: CASSLVAGVETQYF. Here the CDR3 DNA reads TGTGCCAGCAGCTTAGTGGCAGGGGTCGAGACCCAGTACTTC. Using reference TRBV7-9 and TRBJ2-5 for the parts outside the CDR3, the full variable domain is DTGVSQNPRHKITKRGQNVTFRCDPISEHNRLYWYRQTLGQGPEFLTYFQNEAQLEKSRLLSDRFSAERPKGSFSTLEIQRTEQGDSAMYLCASSLVAGVETQYFGPGTRLLVL.

This chain connects TRBV28 to TRBJ1-2; maybe TRBD1 (6 bases). Trimming shortened V by 4 bases and J by 2 bases, and 11 bases separated the two germline ends. CDR1 is MDHEN, CDR2 SYDVKM, per germline. The CDR3 loop spans 14 amino acids. The CDR3: CASSSTGLNYGYTF. The CDR3 DNA sequence: TGTGCCAGCAGTTCGACAGGACTGAACTATGGCTACACCTTC.

The chain links TRBV27 to TRBJ1-4; D unresolved. The CDR3 runs to 14 residues. Germline values: CDR1 MNHEY, CDR2 SMNVEV (reference sequence). V was pared by 11 bases and J by 0 bases, with 13 bases between. CDR3 nucleotide sequence: TGTGCCTCCAAGATGGCTGCAACTAATGAAAAACTGTTTTTT. Amino acid sequence: CASKMAATNEKLFF.